This is a list of T cell receptor beta chains from one sample in a study of cytomegalovirus exposure and HLA in healthy donors. TCRdb's copy holds only in-frame clones and misses some; the assay was immunoSEQ multiplex PCR. There are some 150,000 clones in the sample; 82% occur only once, and about 10% lies in the top ten. The sequencing input was PBMCs. These receptors were taken from a man aged 45-65 years in good health and CMV-seropositive. Both conserved end residues are part of each CDR3. D genes are given only for firm matches. Only some rows state a clone size, as once, few, many or a class for expanded clones.

clone_size: NA; v_call: TRBV9; d_call: NA; j_call: TRBJ1-6; cdr3_length: 14; cdr3_aa: CASSVTGHNSPLHF; cdr3_nt: TGTGCCAGCAGCGTGACAGGTCATAATTCACCCCTCCACTTT
clone_size: NA; v_call: TRBV4-3; d_call: TRBD1; j_call: TRBJ1-5; cdr3_length: 15; cdr3_aa: CASSQETGAGQPQHF; cdr3_nt: TGCGCCAGCAGCCAAGAGACAGGGGCGGGTCAGCCCCAGCATTTT
clone_size: once; v_call: TRBV6-6; d_call: TRBD1; j_call: TRBJ1-2; cdr3_length: 15; cdr3_aa: CASSQPPGGGYGYTF; cdr3_nt: TGTGCCAGCAGTCAACCCCCAGGGGGCGGGTATGGCTACACCTTC
clone_size: NA; v_call: TRBV2; d_call: NA; j_call: TRBJ1-1; cdr3_length: 12; cdr3_aa: CASSRGNPEAFF; cdr3_nt: TGTGCCAGCTCGAGGGGGAACCCTGAAGCTTTCTTT
clone_size: NA; v_call: TRBV7-8; d_call: TRBD2; j_call: TRBJ2-5; cdr3_length: 15; cdr3_aa: CASSRRRLAEETQYF; cdr3_nt: TGTGCCAGCAGCCGTAGAAGGCTAGCGGAAGAGACCCAGTACTTC
clone_size: NA; v_call: TRBV6-6; d_call: TRBD1; j_call: TRBJ1-5; cdr3_length: 15; cdr3_aa: CAIQPGTGGNQPQHF; cdr3_nt: TGTGCCATTCAACCCGGGACAGGGGGCAATCAGCCCCAGCATTTT
clone_size: NA; v_call: TRBV30; d_call: TRBD2; j_call: TRBJ2-7; cdr3_length: 19; cdr3_aa: CAWSPGLGLAGGSSYEQYF; cdr3_nt: TGTGCCTGGAGCCCAGGACTGGGACTAGCGGGAGGGAGCTCCTACGAGCAGTACTTC
clone_size: once; v_call: TRBV11-2; d_call: TRBD2; j_call: TRBJ2-5; cdr3_length: 17; cdr3_aa: CASSLGTSGGIRETQYF; cdr3_nt: TGTGCCAGCAGCTTAGGGACTAGCGGGGGGATACGAGAGACCCAGTACTTC
clone_size: once; v_call: TRBV13; d_call: NA; j_call: TRBJ1-3; cdr3_length: 15; cdr3_aa: CASNLAGVTGNTIYF; cdr3_nt: TGTGCCAGCAATCTAGCAGGGGTCACTGGAAACACCATATATTTT
clone_size: NA; v_call: TRBV5-1; d_call: NA; j_call: TRBJ2-6; cdr3_length: 15; cdr3_aa: CASSLSPSGANGLTF; cdr3_nt: TGCGCCAGCAGCTTGTCGCCCTCTGGGGCCAACGGCCTGACTTTC
clone_size: NA; v_call: TRBV4-2; d_call: NA; j_call: TRBJ1-1; cdr3_length: 16; cdr3_aa: CASSQDDPVRSTEAFF; cdr3_nt: TGTGCCAGCAGCCAAGATGATCCCGTGAGGAGCACTGAAGCTTTCTTT
clone_size: once; v_call: TRBV7-3; d_call: NA; j_call: TRBJ2-5; cdr3_length: 13; cdr3_aa: CASSFGGGETQYF; cdr3_nt: TGTGCCAGCAGCTTCGGAGGAGGGGAGACCCAGTACTTC
clone_size: NA; v_call: TRBV6-5; d_call: TRBD2; j_call: TRBJ2-1; cdr3_length: 16; cdr3_aa: CASSYSASGVENEQFF; cdr3_nt: TGTGCCAGCAGTTACTCGGCTAGCGGGGTGGAAAATGAGCAGTTCTTC
clone_size: once; v_call: TRBV2; d_call: TRBD1; j_call: TRBJ1-2; cdr3_length: 14; cdr3_aa: CASDLKDRVGGYTF; cdr3_nt: TGTGCCAGCGACTTAAAGGACAGGGTAGGTGGCTACACCTTC
clone_size: NA; v_call: TRBV5-4; d_call: TRBD1; j_call: TRBJ2-5; cdr3_length: 14; cdr3_aa: CASMNRGYQETQYF; cdr3_nt: TGTGCCAGCATGAACAGGGGGTACCAAGAGACCCAGTACTTC
clone_size: NA; v_call: TRBV29-1; d_call: TRBD2; j_call: TRBJ2-2; cdr3_length: 13; cdr3_aa: CSVARTSTGELFF; cdr3_nt: TGCAGCGTTGCTCGGACTAGCACCGGGGAGCTGTTTTTT
clone_size: NA; v_call: TRBV18; d_call: TRBD2; j_call: TRBJ2-1; cdr3_length: 15; cdr3_aa: CASSPFRTRVDEQFF; cdr3_nt: TGTGCCAGCTCACCTTTCCGGACTAGGGTCGATGAGCAGTTCTTC
clone_size: NA; v_call: TRBV7-3; d_call: NA; j_call: TRBJ2-5; cdr3_length: 14; cdr3_aa: CASSPGIDQETQYF; cdr3_nt: TGTGCCAGCAGCCCGGGGATTGACCAAGAGACCCAGTACTTC
clone_size: NA; v_call: TRBV2; d_call: NA; j_call: TRBJ2-4; cdr3_length: 15; cdr3_aa: CASSETTSKKNIQYF; cdr3_nt: TGTGCCAGCAGTGAAACCACAAGTAAGAAAAACATTCAGTACTTC
clone_size: NA; v_call: TRBV10-1; d_call: TRBD2; j_call: TRBJ2-3; cdr3_length: 16; cdr3_aa: CASSGRLAGTTDTQYF; cdr3_nt: TGCGCCAGCAGTGGTCGACTAGCGGGGACCACAGATACGCAGTATTTT
clone_size: few; v_call: TRBV15; d_call: NA; j_call: TRBJ2-5; cdr3_length: 12; cdr3_aa: CATSRDEGTQYF; cdr3_nt: TGTGCCACCAGCAGAGATGAGGGGACCCAGTACTTC
clone_size: NA; v_call: TRBV18; d_call: TRBD1; j_call: TRBJ2-7; cdr3_length: 17; cdr3_aa: CASSPVSPGTATYEQYF; cdr3_nt: TGTGCCAGCTCACCAGTATCCCCCGGGACAGCAACCTACGAGCAGTACTTC
clone_size: NA; v_call: TRBV5-1; d_call: NA; j_call: TRBJ2-7; cdr3_length: 16; cdr3_aa: CASSLGSAGASYEQYF; cdr3_nt: TGCGCCAGCAGCTTGGGTTCCGCAGGTGCTTCCTACGAGCAGTACTTC
clone_size: NA; v_call: TRBV5-5; d_call: NA; j_call: TRBJ2-7; cdr3_length: 14; cdr3_aa: CASSLLEGRNEQYF; cdr3_nt: TGTGCCAGCAGCTTGTTGGAGGGGCGGAACGAGCAGTACTTC
clone_size: NA; v_call: TRBV16; d_call: TRBD1; j_call: TRBJ2-7; cdr3_length: 14; cdr3_aa: CASSHRDSSYEQYF; cdr3_nt: TGTGCCAGCAGCCACCGGGACAGCTCCTACGAGCAGTACTTC
clone_size: NA; v_call: TRBV4-2; d_call: NA; j_call: TRBJ1-2; cdr3_length: 16; cdr3_aa: CASSQHRGVGPYGYTF; cdr3_nt: TGTGCCAGCAGCCAACATCGCGGGGTGGGTCCCTATGGCTACACCTTC
clone_size: NA; v_call: TRBV11-3; d_call: TRBD1; j_call: TRBJ2-1; cdr3_length: 15; cdr3_aa: CASSLTGQGVDEQFF; cdr3_nt: TGTGCCAGCAGCTTAACAGGACAGGGGGTCGATGAGCAGTTCTTC
clone_size: once; v_call: TRBV19; d_call: NA; j_call: TRBJ1-2; cdr3_length: 13; cdr3_aa: CASSTYHYYGYTF; cdr3_nt: TGTGCCAGTAGCACCTACCACTACTATGGCTACACCTTC